This T cell receptor beta chain was sequenced for a study of blood T cell repertoires in COVID-19 (dated by TCRdb to 2018 to 2020). Broadly, across the study: The collaborator samples originated in the United States, Italy and Spain and spanned the acute and convalescent phases of COVID-19. The material from the prospective study consisted of cDNA or gDNA derived from T cells, B-cell-depleted T cells, or PBMCs. Subjects who had been exposed to COVID-19, were actively infected with it, or had recovered from it provided the deeply sampled blood TCRbeta repertoires that made up the dataset. The repertoires were released in a freely available public database intended as a resource for research on the immune response to SARS-CoV-2. The samples were drawn from two sources: the first 160 participants of the ongoing ImmuneRACE study, and some 1,300 subjects contributed by 6 global collaborators. A de-identified subject ID, COVID-19 status, age in years and sex were almost always included in the sample metadata. HLA class I and class II types, where available, came from metadata supplied by the sample provider rather than from assay-based typing.

Participants in the prospective study were aged 18 to 89 years, lived in 20 to 25 United States geographic areas, and enrolled through a virtual design. In the prospective study, participants were assigned to cohorts based on the clinical history participants reported in a screening survey and a study questionnaire. Recovered participants in ImmuneRACE Cohort 3 were defined by two consecutive negative NP/OP PCR tests, clearance by a healthcare professional, or resolution of symptoms. Each participant in the prospective study had whole blood, serum and a nasopharyngeal or oropharyngeal swab collected by mobile phlebotomists. Prospective study participants could optionally give additional blood draws and questionnaires over an approximately two-month period. Prospective study blood samples were shipped either frozen or at room temperature before DNA extraction. Taken from cysteine to phenylalanine, the CDR3 has 15 residues. Left in the record is the CDR3 DNA by itself, 45 bases read in frame from the first base. CDR1 MDHEN and CDR2 SYDVKM are derived from the germline V gene. Unmatched junction bases come to 3, with V trimmed by 3 bases and J by 6 bases.

TCRbeta CDR3 regions were amplified from genomic DNA using the immunoSEQ Assay, a bias-controlled multiplex PCR. The source study handled its data this way. Nucleated cell counts per sample were estimated from amplification of reference gene primers within the assay. To quantify the absolute abundance of each unique TCRbeta CDR3 rearrangement, sequence reads were collapsed and filtered. For each sample, productive Simpson clonality was calculated as the square root of Simpson's diversity index across productive rearrangements. The immuneACCESS repertoire file appears here via TCRdb, limited to in-frame rearrangements. These files lack a portion of the clones; in checked studies, under half of the deficit traces to unresolved V genes, and the cause of the others is not known. That table is the source of V, J and clone size, and D and trimming were worked out from the DNA. The sample has 170,000 or so clones on record, around nine tenths of them singletons. 6.5% to 8.5% of the sample is in the top ten clones.

Points on this clone: The target of this receptor is not known. Base qualities are not recorded, but no much larger clone differs from it by a single base.

Points the paper makes about the study in general: How much clinical and demographic metadata was included differed by source and by participant, and the metadata was provided uncurated.

This TCR was recovered from a woman in her forties or fifties who had recovered from COVID-19. The chain joins TRBV28 to TRBJ2-1; 12 of the junction bases match TRBD2. The sequencing input was PBMCs or T cells enriched from blood (not recorded which). At the DNA level, the sequence is TGTGCCAGCAGTTTCTCTAGCGGGGGGGCCAATGAGCAGTTCTTC. Translated, this gives CASSFSSGGANEQFF.